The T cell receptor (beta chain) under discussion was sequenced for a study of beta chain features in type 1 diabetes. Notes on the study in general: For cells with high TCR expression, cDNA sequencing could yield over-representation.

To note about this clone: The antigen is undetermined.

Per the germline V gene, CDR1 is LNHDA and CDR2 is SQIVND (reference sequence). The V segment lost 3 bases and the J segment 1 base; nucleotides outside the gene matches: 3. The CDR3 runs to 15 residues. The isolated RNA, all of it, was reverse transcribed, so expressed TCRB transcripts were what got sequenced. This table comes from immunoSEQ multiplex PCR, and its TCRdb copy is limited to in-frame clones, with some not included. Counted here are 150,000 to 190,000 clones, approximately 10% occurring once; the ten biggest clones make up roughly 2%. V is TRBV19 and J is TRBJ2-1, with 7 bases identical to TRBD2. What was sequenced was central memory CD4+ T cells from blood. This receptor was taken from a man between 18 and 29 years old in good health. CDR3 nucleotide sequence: TGTGCCAGTAGTATCAAGCGGGGTTCCTACAATGAGCAGTTCTTC. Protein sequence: CASSIKRGSYNEQFF.